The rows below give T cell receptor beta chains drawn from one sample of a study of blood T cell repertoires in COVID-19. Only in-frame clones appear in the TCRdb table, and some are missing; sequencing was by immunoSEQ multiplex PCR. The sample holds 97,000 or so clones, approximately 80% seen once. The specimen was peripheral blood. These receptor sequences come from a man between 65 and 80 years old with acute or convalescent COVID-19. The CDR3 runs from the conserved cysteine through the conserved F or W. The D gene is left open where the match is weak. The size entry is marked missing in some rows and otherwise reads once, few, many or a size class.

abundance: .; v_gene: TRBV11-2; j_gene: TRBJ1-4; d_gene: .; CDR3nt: TGTGCCAGCAGCTCCGGACAGAGGGAAAAACTGTTTTTT; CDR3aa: CASSSGQREKLFF
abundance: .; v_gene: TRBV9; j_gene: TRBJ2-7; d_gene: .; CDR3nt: TGTGCCAGCAGCGTAGCTGGGCCCCCAACCGAGCAGTACTTC; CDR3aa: CASSVAGPPTEQYF
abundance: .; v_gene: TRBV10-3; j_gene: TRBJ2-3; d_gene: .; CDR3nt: TGTGCCATCAGTGAATTCGGTCCGACTAGCACAGATACGCAGTATTTT; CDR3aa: CAISEFGPTSTDTQYF
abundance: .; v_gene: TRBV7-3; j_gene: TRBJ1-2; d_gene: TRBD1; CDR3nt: TGTGCCAGCAGCTTAAGACAGGGGATTGACTACACCTTC; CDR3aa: CASSLRQGIDYTF
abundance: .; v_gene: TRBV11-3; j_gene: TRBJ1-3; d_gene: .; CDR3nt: TGTGCCAGCAGCTTAGATACTGGAAACACCATATATTTT; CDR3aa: CASSLDTGNTIYF
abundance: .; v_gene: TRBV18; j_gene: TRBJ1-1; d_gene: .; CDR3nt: TGTGCCAGCTCACCACTCGGAGGGATAGTGGATGAAGCTTTCTTT; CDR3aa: CASSPLGGIVDEAFF
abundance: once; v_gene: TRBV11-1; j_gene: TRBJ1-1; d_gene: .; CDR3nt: TGTGCCAGCAGCTTAGGGGGGCAGCGCAACACTGAAGCTTTCTTT; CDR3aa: CASSLGGQRNTEAFF
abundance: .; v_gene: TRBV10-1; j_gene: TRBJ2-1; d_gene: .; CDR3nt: TGCGCCAGCAGTGAAGGGGGTAGCTCCTACAATGAGCAGTTCTTC; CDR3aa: CASSEGGSSYNEQFF
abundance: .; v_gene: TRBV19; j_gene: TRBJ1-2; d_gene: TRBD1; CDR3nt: TGTGCCAGTAGTACCCGGGACAGACAAAACTATGGCTACACCTTC; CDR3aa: CASSTRDRQNYGYTF
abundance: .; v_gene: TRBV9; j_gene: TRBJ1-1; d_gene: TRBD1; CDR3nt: TGTGCCAGCAGCCCCCAGACAGGGTTGAACACTGAAGCTTTCTTT; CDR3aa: CASSPQTGLNTEAFF
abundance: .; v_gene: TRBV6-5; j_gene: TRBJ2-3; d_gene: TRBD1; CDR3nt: TGTGCCAGCAGTTCGGGTGGCAGGGGGACAGATACGCAGTATTTT; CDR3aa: CASSSGGRGTDTQYF
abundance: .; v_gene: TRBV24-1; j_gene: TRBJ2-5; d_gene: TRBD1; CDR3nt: TGTGCCACCAGCAGGGGGAAGGGGGTAAGGAAGGAGACCCAGTACTTC; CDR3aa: CATSRGKGVRKETQYF
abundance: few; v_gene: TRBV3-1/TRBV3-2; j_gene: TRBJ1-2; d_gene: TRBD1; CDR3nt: TGTGCCAGCAGCCCCCACAGGGGGCAAAACTATGGCTACACCTTC; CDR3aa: CASSPHRGQNYGYTF
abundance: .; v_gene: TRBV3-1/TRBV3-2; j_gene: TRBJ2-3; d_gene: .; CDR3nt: TGTGCCAGCAGCCTCTGGGGGGGGGCCGGGCCAGCCGGAGATACGCAGTATTTT; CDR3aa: CASSLWGGAGPAGDTQYF
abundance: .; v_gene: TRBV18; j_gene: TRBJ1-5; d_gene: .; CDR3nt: TGTGCCAGCTCACCGAACACCAATCAGCCCCAGCATTTT; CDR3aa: CASSPNTNQPQHF
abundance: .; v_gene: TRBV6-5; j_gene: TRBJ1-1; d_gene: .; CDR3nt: TGTGCCAGCAGTTACTCGAGGAGCACTGAAGCTTTCTTT; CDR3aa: CASSYSRSTEAFF
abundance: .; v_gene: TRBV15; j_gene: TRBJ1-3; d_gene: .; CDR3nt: TGTGCCACCAGCAGAGATCTCGGGGGTCCGGGAAACACCATATATTTT; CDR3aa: CATSRDLGGPGNTIYF
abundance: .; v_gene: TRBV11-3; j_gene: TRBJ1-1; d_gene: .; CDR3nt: TGTGCCAGCAGCGGGCAAGACGGGAACACTGAAGCTTTCTTT; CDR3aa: CASSGQDGNTEAFF
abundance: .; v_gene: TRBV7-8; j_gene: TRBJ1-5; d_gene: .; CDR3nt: TGTGCCAGCAGCGATGGGGCAGCTAATAGCAATCAGCCCCAGCATTTT; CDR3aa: CASSDGAANSNQPQHF
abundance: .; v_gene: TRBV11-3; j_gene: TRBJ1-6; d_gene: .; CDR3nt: TGTGCCAGCAGCTTGTACTCCAATAATTCACCCCTCCACTTT; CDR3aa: CASSLYSNNSPLHF
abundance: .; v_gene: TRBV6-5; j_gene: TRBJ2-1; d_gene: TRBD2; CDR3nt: TGTGCCAGCAGCGGGAGGTCGTATGGCAATGAGCAGTTCTTC; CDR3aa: CASSGRSYGNEQFF
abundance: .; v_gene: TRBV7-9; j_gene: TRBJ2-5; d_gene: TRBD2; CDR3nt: TGTGCCAGCAGCTTAGGGACTAGCGGACAAGAGACCCAGTACTTC; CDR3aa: CASSLGTSGQETQYF
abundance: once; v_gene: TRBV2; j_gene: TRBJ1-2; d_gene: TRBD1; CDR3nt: TGTGCCAGCACTGAATACAGGGGCCGGGTCTATGGCTACACCTTC; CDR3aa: CASTEYRGRVYGYTF
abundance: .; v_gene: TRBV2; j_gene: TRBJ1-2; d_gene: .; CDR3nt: TGTGCCAGCAGTGGAGGGGGGGATCGTGGCTACACCTTC; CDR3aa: CASSGGGDRGYTF
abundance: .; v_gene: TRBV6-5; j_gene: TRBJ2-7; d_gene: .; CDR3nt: TGTGCCAGCCCCCCTGAGGGTGAGGACGAGCAGTACTTC; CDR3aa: CASPPEGEDEQYF
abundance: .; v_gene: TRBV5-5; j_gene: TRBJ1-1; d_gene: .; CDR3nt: TGTGCCAGCAGCTTGGTCTACGGTATCGGCACTGAAGCTTTCTTT; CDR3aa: CASSLVYGIGTEAFF
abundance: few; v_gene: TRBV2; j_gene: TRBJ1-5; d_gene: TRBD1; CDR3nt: TGTGCCAGCCGAAGACAGGGGGCGAGCAATCAGCCCCAGCATTTT; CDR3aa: CASRRQGASNQPQHF
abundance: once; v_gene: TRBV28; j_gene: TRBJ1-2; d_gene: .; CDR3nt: TGTGCCAGCAGTCTAAACCTGGGCAGGGAAATTGGCTACACCTTC; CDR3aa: CASSLNLGREIGYTF
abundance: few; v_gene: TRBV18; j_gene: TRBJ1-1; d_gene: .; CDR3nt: TGTGCCAGCTCCCATAGCCGGGAGATGAACACTGAAGCTTTCTTT; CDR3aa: CASSHSREMNTEAFF
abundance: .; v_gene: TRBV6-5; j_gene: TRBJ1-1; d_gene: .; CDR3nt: TGTGCCAGCAGTCCCCAAATTTACACTGAAGCTTTCTTT; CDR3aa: CASSPQIYTEAFF
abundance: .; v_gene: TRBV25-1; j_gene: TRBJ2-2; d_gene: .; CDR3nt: TGTGCCAGCAGTGCCAACTTAGGGGGGGCTGACGGGGAGCTGTTTTTT; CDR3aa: CASSANLGGADGELFF
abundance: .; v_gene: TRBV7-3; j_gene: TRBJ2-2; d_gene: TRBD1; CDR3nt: TGTGCCAGCAGCTCGCAACCGGGACAGGGATTATCCGGGGAGCTGTTTTTT; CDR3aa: CASSSQPGQGLSGELFF
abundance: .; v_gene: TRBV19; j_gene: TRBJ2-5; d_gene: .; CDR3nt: TGTGCCAGTAGTATTGACGCGGTGGAGACCCAGTACTTC; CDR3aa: CASSIDAVETQYF
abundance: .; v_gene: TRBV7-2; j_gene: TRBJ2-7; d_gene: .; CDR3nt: TGTGCCAGCAGCTTCGATCCAGCCAGGCGCTACGAGCAGTACTTC; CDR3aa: CASSFDPARRYEQYF
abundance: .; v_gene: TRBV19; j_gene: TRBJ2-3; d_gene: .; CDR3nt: TGTGCCAGCAGTTACCTCCGAGCAGATACGCAGTATTTT; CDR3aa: CASSYLRADTQYF
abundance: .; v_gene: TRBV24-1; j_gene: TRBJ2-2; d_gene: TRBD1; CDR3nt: TGTGCCACCAGTGACTCCACAGGGGCCGGGGAGCTGTTTTTT; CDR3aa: CATSDSTGAGELFF
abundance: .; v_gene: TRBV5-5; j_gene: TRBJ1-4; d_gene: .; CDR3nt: TGTGCCAGCAGCACGCGGGGGAATGGTGCGGAAAAACTGTTTTTT; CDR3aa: CASSTRGNGAEKLFF
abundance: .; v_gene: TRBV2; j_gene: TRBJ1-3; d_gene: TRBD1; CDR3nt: TGTGCCAGCAGGAGGAACAGGGGGTTCGGAAACACCATATATTTT; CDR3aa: CASRRNRGFGNTIYF
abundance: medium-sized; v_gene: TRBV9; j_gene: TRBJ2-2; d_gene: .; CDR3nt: TGTGCCAGCAGCGTCACGAACACCGGGGAGCTGTTTTTT; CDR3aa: CASSVTNTGELFF
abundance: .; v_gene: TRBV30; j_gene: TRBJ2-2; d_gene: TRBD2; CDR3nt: TGTGCCTGGAGGAGCGGGAGGGCCTTGAACACCGGGGAGCTGTTTTTT; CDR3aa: CAWRSGRALNTGELFF
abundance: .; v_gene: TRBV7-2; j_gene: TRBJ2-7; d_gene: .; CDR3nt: TGTGCCAGCAGCGAACAGAGATACGAGCAGTACTTC; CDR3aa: CASSEQRYEQYF
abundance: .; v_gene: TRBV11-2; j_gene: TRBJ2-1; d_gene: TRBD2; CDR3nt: TGTGCCAGCAGCTTAGTTCGGCCAGCGGGGATAGGCTACAATGAGCAGTTCTTC; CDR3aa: CASSLVRPAGIGYNEQFF
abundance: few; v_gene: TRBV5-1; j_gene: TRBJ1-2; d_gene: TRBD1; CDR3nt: TGCGCCAGCAGGCTGACAGGGGGCTCCTATGGCTACACCTTC; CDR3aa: CASRLTGGSYGYTF
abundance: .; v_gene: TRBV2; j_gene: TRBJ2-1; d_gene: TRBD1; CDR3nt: TGTGCCAGCAGTCCGACAGGGGGGGAATTTTCCCTATCCTATGAGCAGTTCTTC; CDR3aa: CASSPTGGEFSLSYEQFF
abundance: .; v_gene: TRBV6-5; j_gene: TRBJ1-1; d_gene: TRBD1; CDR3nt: TGTGCCAGCACGAGGGACAGGGGAGGAGCTGAAGCTTTCTTT; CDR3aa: CASTRDRGGAEAFF
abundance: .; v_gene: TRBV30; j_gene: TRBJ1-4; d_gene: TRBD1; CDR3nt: TGTGCCTGGAACCGGGACAGAGATGAAAAACTGTTTTTT; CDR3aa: CAWNRDRDEKLFF
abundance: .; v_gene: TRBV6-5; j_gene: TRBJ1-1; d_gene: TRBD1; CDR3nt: TGTGCCAGCAGCCCAACACAGGGGGCGCCCACTGAAGCTTTCTTT; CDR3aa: CASSPTQGAPTEAFF
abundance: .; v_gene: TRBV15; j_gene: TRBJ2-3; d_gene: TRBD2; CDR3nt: TGTGCCACCAGCCCAGCGGGGGGGCTAGATACGCAGTATTTT; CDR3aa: CATSPAGGLDTQYF
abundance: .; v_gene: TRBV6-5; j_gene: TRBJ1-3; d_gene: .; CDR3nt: TGTGCCAGCCGCAGCTCTGGAAACACCATATATTTT; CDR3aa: CASRSSGNTIYF
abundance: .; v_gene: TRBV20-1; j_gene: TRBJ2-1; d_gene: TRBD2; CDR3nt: TGCAGTGCTAGTCTCAGGTTAGGCGCTAGCGGGGCATCGGAGCAGTTCTTC; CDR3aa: CSASLRLGASGASEQFF
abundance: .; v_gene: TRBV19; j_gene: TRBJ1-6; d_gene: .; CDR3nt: TGTGCCAGTAGTACCGCAAGGAGCTCCTATAATTCACCCCTCCACTTT; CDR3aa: CASSTARSSYNSPLHF
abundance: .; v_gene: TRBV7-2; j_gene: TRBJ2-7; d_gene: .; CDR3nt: TGTGCCAGCAGCTTAGGTCCTTACTCCTACGAGCAGTACTTC; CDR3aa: CASSLGPYSYEQYF
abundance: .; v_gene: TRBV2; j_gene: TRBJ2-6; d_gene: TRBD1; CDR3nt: TGTGCCAGCAGCCTCGAGGGGGCCCCCTCTCTGGGGGCCAACGTCCTGACTTTC; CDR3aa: CASSLEGAPSLGANVLTF
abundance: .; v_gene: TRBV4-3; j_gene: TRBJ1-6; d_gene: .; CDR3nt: TGCGCCAGCAGCCAAGAACCTCTGGGGCAGGTCCGTAATTCACCCCTCCACTTT; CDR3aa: CASSQEPLGQVRNSPLHF
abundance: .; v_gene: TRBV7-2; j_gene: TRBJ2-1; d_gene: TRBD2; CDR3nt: TGTGCCAGCAGCGTTTCGGGGGGCTACAATGAGCAGTTCTTC; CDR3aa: CASSVSGGYNEQFF